This paragraph covers one T cell receptor (beta chain) sequence. In the same sample, other DNA sequences code for this CDR3. The data stem from a study of cytomegalovirus exposure and HLA in healthy donors. The CDR3 sequence is 15 residues long. The V gene lost 2 bases and the J gene lost 0 bases, with 10 bases spanning the gap. The germline V gene has CDR1 MNHEY and CDR2 SVGAGI. Assay used: immunoSEQ multiplex PCR; TCRdb lists only in-frame clones, some missing. Of 150,000 to 200,000 clones listed, 88% were seen once; the top ten hold around 3%. What was sequenced was PBMCs. The receptor was isolated from a man between 18 and 35 years old in good health and CMV-seronegative. V gene TRBV6-5 combines with J gene TRBJ1-1, with D possibly being TRBD1 (5 bases). CDR3 protein: CASSYRAGMNTEAFF. The CDR3 region has the DNA TGTGCCAGCAGTTACAGGGCAGGGATGAACACTGAAGCTTTCTTT.